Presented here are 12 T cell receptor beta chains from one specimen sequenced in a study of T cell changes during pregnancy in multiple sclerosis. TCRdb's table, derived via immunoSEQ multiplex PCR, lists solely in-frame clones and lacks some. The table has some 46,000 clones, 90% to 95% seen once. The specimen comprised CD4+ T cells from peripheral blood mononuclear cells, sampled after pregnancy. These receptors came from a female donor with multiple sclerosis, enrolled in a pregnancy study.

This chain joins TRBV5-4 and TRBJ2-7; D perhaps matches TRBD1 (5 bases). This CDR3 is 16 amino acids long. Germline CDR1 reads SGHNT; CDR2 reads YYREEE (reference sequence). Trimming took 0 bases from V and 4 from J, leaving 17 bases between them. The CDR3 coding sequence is TGTGCCAGCAGCTTGGGTCCTAGAAGGGGAACATACGAGCAGTACTTC. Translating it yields CASSLGPRRGTYEQYF.

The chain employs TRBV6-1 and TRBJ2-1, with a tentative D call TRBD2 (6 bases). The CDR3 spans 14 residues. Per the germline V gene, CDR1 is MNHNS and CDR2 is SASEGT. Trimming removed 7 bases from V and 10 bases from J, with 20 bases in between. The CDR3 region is CASTYSGFPLEQFF. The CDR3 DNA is TGTGCCAGCACCTACAGCGGGTTCCCTCTGGAGCAGTTCTTC.

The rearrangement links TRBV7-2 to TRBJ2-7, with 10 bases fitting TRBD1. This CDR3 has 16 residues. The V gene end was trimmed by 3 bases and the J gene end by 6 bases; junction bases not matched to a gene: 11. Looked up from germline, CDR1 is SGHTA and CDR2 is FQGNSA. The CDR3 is CASSFKAGTGVSEQYF. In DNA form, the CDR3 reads TGTGCCAGCAGCTTTAAAGCTGGGACAGGGGTAAGCGAGCAGTACTTC.

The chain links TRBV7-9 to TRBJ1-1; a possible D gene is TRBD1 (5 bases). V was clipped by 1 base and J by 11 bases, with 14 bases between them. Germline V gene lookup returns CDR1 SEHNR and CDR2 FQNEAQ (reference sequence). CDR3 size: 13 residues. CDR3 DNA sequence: TGTGCCAGCAGCTTAGGACAGAAAAGAGGTGCTTTCTTT. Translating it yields CASSLGQKRGAFF.

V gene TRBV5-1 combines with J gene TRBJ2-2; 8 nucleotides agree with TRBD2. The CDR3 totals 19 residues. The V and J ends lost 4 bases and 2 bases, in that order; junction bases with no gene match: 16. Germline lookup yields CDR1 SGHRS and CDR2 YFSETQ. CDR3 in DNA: TGCGCCAGCAGCCAACGGACTAGCAGACAAGAGTATAACACCGGGGAGCTGTTTTTT. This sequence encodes CASSQRTSRQEYNTGELFF.

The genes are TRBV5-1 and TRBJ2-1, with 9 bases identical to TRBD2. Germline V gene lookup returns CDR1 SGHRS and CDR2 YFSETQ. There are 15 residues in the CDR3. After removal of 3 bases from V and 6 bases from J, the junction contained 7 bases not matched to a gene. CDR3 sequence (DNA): TGCGCCAGCAGCTCCCGACTAGCGGAAACCAATGAGCAGTTCTTC. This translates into CASSSRLAETNEQFF.

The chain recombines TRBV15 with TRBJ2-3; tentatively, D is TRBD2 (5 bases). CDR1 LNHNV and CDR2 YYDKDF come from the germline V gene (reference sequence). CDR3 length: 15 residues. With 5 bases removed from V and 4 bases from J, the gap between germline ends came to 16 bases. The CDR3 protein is CATSPGGLAPDTQYF. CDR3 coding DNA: TGTGCCACCAGCCCCGGTGGGCTAGCTCCAGATACGCAGTATTTT. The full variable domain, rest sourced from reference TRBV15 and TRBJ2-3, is DAMVIQNPRYQVTQFGKPVTLSCSQTLNHNVMYWYQQKSSQAPKLLFHYYDKDFNNEADTPDNFQSRRPNTSFCFLDIRSPGLGDTAMYLCATSPGGLAPDTQYFGPGTRLTVL.

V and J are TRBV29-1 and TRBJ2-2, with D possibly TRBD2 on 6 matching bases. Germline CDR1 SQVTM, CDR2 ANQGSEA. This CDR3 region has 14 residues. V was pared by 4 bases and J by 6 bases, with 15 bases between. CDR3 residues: CSVGGSGGAGELFF. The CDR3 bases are TGCAGCGTTGGAGGTAGCGGAGGGGCCGGGGAGCTGTTTTTT.

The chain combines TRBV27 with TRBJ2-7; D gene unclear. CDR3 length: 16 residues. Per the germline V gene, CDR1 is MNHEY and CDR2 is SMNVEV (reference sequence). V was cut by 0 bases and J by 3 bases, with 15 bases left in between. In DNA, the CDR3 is TGTGCCAGCAGTTTATCGAGGAACCCCCCGGGCTACGAGCAGTACTTC. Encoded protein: CASSLSRNPPGYEQYF.

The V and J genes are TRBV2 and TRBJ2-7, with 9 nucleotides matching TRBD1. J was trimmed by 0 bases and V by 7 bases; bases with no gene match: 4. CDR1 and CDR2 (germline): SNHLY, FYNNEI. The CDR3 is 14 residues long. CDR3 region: CASKGTGSSYEQYF. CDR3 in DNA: TGTGCCAGCAAAGGGACAGGGAGCTCCTACGAGCAGTACTTC.

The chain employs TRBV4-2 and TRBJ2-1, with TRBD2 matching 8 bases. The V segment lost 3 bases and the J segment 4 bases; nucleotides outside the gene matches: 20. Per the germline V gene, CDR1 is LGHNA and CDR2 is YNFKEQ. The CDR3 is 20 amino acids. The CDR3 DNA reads TGTGCCAGCAGCCAGGTCCCGCTTCGTAGCGGGAACGCTAGTTACAATGAGCAGTTCTTC. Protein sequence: CASSQVPLRSGNASYNEQFF.

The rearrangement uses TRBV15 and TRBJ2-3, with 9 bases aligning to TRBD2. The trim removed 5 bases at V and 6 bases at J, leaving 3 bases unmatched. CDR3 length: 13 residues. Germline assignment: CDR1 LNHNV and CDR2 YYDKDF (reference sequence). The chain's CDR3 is CATSVSGSDTQYF. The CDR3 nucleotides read TGTGCCACCAGCGTTAGCGGGAGTGATACGCAGTATTTT.